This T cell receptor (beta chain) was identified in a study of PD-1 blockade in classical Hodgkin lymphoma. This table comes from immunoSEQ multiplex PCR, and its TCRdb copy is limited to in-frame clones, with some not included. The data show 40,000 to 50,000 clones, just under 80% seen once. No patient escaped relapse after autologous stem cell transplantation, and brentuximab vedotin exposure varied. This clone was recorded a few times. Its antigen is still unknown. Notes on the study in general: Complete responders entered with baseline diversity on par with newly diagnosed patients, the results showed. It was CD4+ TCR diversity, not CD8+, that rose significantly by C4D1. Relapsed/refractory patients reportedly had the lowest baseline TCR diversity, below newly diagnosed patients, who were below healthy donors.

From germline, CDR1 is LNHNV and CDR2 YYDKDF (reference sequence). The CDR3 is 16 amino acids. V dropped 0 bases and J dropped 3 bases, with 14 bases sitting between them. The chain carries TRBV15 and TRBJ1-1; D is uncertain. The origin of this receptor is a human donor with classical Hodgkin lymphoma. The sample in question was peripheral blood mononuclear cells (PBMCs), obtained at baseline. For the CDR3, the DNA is TGTGCCACCAGCAGAGATCGGCAGGCGGTTTACACTGAAGCTTTCTTT. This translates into CATSRDRQAVYTEAFF. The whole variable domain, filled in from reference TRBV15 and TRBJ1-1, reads DAMVIQNPRYQVTQFGKPVTLSCSQTLNHNVMYWYQQKSSQAPKLLFHYYDKDFNNEADTPDNFQSRRPNTSFCFLDIRSPGLGDTAMYLCATSRDRQAVYTEAFFGQGTRLTVV.